The 23 T cell receptor beta chains below were found in one sample sequenced in a study of cytomegalovirus exposure and HLA in healthy donors. Use of 60 Vbeta and 13 Jbeta primers characterized the PCR. TCRdb keeps only in-frame clones here, not all; method: immunoSEQ multiplex PCR. The table lists about 120,000 clones, around 60% of them singletons, with about 9.1% in the top ten. Sequenced sample: PBMCs. The receptors were sampled from a man aged 35 to 55 in good health and CMV-seropositive.

The chain recombines TRBV9 with TRBJ2-2, with a tentative D call TRBD1 (5 bases). This CDR3 is built from 16 residues. Germline V lookup: CDR1 SGDLS, CDR2 YYNGEE. V was pared by 3 bases and J by 4 bases, with 16 bases between. CDR3 sequence: CASSALGWGPTGELFF. The CDR3 nucleotides read TGTGCCAGCAGCGCCCTGGGTTGGGGCCCCACCGGGGAGCTGTTTTTT.

This clone was detected only a few times. The J gene is TRBJ2-2, the V gene TRBV29-1; 7 nucleotides match TRBD1. The CDR3 is 14 amino acids. V lost 3 bases and J lost 1; bases outside the gene matches: 2. In germline, CDR1 is SQVTM, CDR2 ANQGSEA. The CDR3 DNA follows: TGCAGCGTTGAGAGACAGGGGAACACCGGGGAGCTGTTTTTT. Protein sequence: CSVERQGNTGELFF.

This clone has a single count. The rearrangement uses TRBV5-1 and TRBJ1-1; D is ambiguous. Trimming shortened V by 4 bases and J by 4 bases, and 14 bases separated the two germline ends. The CDR3 is 14 residues long. Germline values: CDR1 SGHRS, CDR2 YFSETQ. The CDR3 nucleotides read TGCGCCAGCAGCGACCCTAGCTCCAGCACTGAAGCTTTCTTT. The encoded protein is CASSDPSSSTEAFF. The variable domain in full, with the rest retrieved from reference TRBV5-1 and TRBJ1-1, is KAGVTQTPRYLIKTRGQQVTLSCSPISGHRSVSWYQQTPGQGLQFLFEYFSETQRNKGNFPGRFSGRQFSNSRSEMNVSTLELGDSALYLCASSDPSSSTEAFFGQGTRLTVV.

This chain uses TRBV15 with TRBJ2-5; D is uncertain. The germline V gene has CDR1 LNHNV and CDR2 YYDKDF (reference sequence). Between the trimmed V and J ends, which lost 3 bases and 5 bases, there was a span of 13 bases. The CDR3 runs 14 residues. This CDR3 reads CATSSIASRETQYF. The CDR3 bases are TGTGCCACCAGCAGTATAGCAAGTCGGGAGACCCAGTACTTC.

The rearrangement links TRBV7-2 to TRBJ1-2, with TRBD1 identical over 9 bases. CDR1 is SGHTA and CDR2 is FQGNSA in the germline V gene. This CDR3 contains 13 residues. Trimming took 5 bases from V and 6 from J; bases not matched to a gene: 4. CDR3: CASSAGTGNGYTF. The CDR3 DNA reads as TGTGCCAGCAGCGCCGGGACAGGGAATGGCTACACCTTC.

The chain carries TRBV2 and TRBJ2-5; 7 nucleotides match TRBD1. The V gene's germline CDR1 is SNHLY and CDR2 FYNNEI. This CDR3 is 15 amino acids long. V lost 1 base and J lost 7; bases outside the gene matches: 9. The CDR3 DNA follows: TGTGCCAGCAGTGAAGGAGAGGGGGCTATTGGGACCCAGTACTTC. This gives the protein CASSEGEGAIGTQYF.

This sequence joins TRBV18 and TRBJ1-1; D is possibly TRBD1 (5 bases). The CDR3 runs to 15 residues. Per the germline V gene, CDR1 is KGHSH and CDR2 is LQKENI. V lost 2 bases, J lost 1 base, and 11 bases lay in between. CDR3 loop: CASSPVGGSNTEAFF. As DNA, the CDR3 is TGTGCCAGCTCACCAGTGGGGGGGTCGAACACTGAAGCTTTCTTT.

The J gene is TRBJ2-5, the V gene TRBV11-2; TRBD1 matches 7 bases. Per germline, CDR1 SGHAT and CDR2 FQNNGV. This CDR3 contains 14 residues. V was pared by 4 bases and J by 1 base, with 3 bases of the junction left unmatched. The chain's CDR3 is CASSSTGVQETQYF. For the CDR3, the DNA is TGTGCCAGCAGCTCAACAGGGGTCCAAGAGACCCAGTACTTC.

This chain connects TRBV10-2 to TRBJ2-1, with 10 bases that match TRBD2. Trimming cost V 4 bases and J 2 bases; bases outside gene matches: 5. The CDR3 has 16 amino acids. Germline values: CDR1 WSHSY, CDR2 SAAADI. The chain's CDR3 is CASSVLGLAAYNEQFF. DNA for the CDR3: TGCGCCAGCAGTGTCCTCGGACTAGCGGCCTACAATGAGCAGTTCTTC.

The chain has TRBV7-2 and TRBJ2-1; possible D gene TRBD1, 5 bases. CDR1 and CDR2 from the germline V gene are SGHTA and FQGNSA. V was cut by 5 bases and J by 12 bases, with 14 bases left in between. The CDR3 is made up of 12 amino acids. CDR3 region: CASSIPGFVQFF. CDR3 DNA: TGTGCCAGCAGCATTCCAGGGTTTGTGCAGTTCTTC.

The V gene is TRBV21-1, the J gene TRBJ2-7; the DNA was not used to check the table's D call, TRBD1. TRBV21-1 is a documented pseudogene. The CDR3 totals 15 residues. For the CDR3, the DNA is TGTGCCAGCAGCAAAGCCCCAGGGGCCCCCTACGAGCAGTACTTC. It translates to CASSKAPGAPYEQYF.

The V call is TRBV9, the J call TRBJ1-3; no clear D. CDR1 and CDR2 from the germline V gene are SGDLS and YYNGEE. V was pared by 4 bases and J by 0 bases, with 11 bases between. The CDR3 covers 15 residues. The CDR3 is CASSSRSSSGNTIYF. CDR3 in DNA: TGTGCCAGCAGCTCCCGGTCGAGCTCTGGAAACACCATATATTTT.

The chain employs TRBV7-6 and TRBJ2-7; D is perhaps TRBD2 (6 bases). Trimming took off 2 bases at V and 4 bases at J, with 15 bases between the two ends. The germline V gene has CDR1 SGHVS and CDR2 FNYEAQ. The CDR3 consists of 15 residues. CDR3 nucleotide sequence: TGTGCCAGCAGCTTATTGATAGCGGTGATTTACGAGCAGTACTTC. Translating gives CASSLLIAVIYEQYF.

This clone was observed a few times. V gene TRBV27 combines with J gene TRBJ1-5; perhaps TRBD1 as D (5 bases). This CDR3 spans 16 amino acids. Between the trimmed V and J ends, which lost 0 bases and 3 bases, there was a span of 12 bases. From germline, CDR1 is MNHEY and CDR2 SMNVEV (reference sequence). This CDR3 reads CASSLSGQGINQPQHF. The CDR3 bases are TGTGCCAGCAGTTTATCGGGGCAGGGCATCAATCAGCCCCAGCATTTT.

This clone was recorded a few times. V is TRBV2 and J is TRBJ2-7; TRBD1 agrees at 11 bases. The CDR3 is 13 residues long. After removal of 5 bases from V and 6 bases from J, the junction contained 3 bases not matched to a gene. Germline CDR1 reads SNHLY; CDR2 reads FYNNEI. CDR3 nucleotides: TGTGCCAGCAGTAGGACAGGGGGCCTCGAGCAGTACTTC. The encoded protein is CASSRTGGLEQYF.

The chain has TRBV7-2 and TRBJ2-1; 8 positions agree with TRBD2. Germline CDR1 is SGHTA and CDR2 is FQGNSA. The CDR3 is 15 residues long. With 2 bases clipped from V and 7 bases from J, the junction kept 7 bases outside the gene matches. CDR3 DNA: TGTGCCAGCAGCTTATTAGCGGGAAAAGGGAATGAGCAGTTCTTC. Amino acid sequence: CASSLLAGKGNEQFF.

This clone was observed a handful of times. The J gene is TRBJ2-5, the V gene TRBV15; TRBD2 might be the D (6 bases). CDR1 and CDR2 (germline): LNHNV, YYDKDF (reference sequence). Trimming stripped 3 bases from V and 3 bases from J, with 8 bases between. There are 13 residues in the CDR3. The CDR3 reads CATSSGGKETQYF. CDR3 in DNA: TGTGCCACCAGCAGCGGGGGAAAAGAGACCCAGTACTTC.

This clone has just a few counts. The genes are TRBV5-4 and TRBJ1-2; D perhaps matches TRBD1 (6 bases). Germline assignment: CDR1 SGHNT and CDR2 YYREEE (reference sequence). V lost 2 bases to trimming and J lost 0 bases, with 11 bases between them. This CDR3 is built from 15 residues. The CDR3 coding sequence is TGTGCCAGCAGCTTAGGACAGTCGGCTAACTATGGCTACACCTTC. As protein: CASSLGQSANYGYTF.

This sequence joins TRBV27 and TRBJ2-1; TRBD1 agrees at 10 bases. The germline V gene has CDR1 MNHEY and CDR2 SMNVEV (reference sequence). V trimming: 7 bases; J trimming: 5 bases; junction bases outside the gene matches: 8. The CDR3 has 15 amino acids. CDR3 bases: TGTGCCAGCATCCTCGACAGGGGGCAAGACAATGAGCAGTTCTTC. Its protein product is CASILDRGQDNEQFF.

This sequence joins TRBV9 and TRBJ2-2; D unresolved. The ends were cut back, 1 base at V and 4 bases at J, with 11 bases in the middle. Germline CDR1 is SGDLS and CDR2 is YYNGEE. The CDR3 contains 15 residues. The CDR3 loop reads CASSVLPETTGELFF. As DNA, the CDR3 is TGTGCCAGCAGCGTATTGCCGGAGACCACCGGGGAGCTGTTTTTT.

This clone was seen only once. The CDR3 protein is CASSRQENTEAFF. The CDR3 nucleotides are TGTGCCAGCAGTAGACAGGAAAACACTGAAGCTTTCTTT. This chain connects TRBV6-1 to TRBJ1-1; the D gene is possibly TRBD1 (6 bases). The CDR3 consists of 13 residues. Germline CDR1 reads MNHNS; CDR2 reads SASEGT. The V end lost 5 bases, the J end lost 2 bases, and 9 bases lay between the germline ends.

The chain uses TRBV11-2 and TRBJ2-7; 9 bases fit TRBD1. The length of the CDR3 is 17 residues. V lost 3 bases to trimming and J lost 4 bases; unmatched junction nucleotides: 13. CDR1 and CDR2 (germline): SGHAT, FQNNGV. CDR3 nucleotides: TGTGCCAGCAGCTTCCCTAGGAAAACAGGGGGCTTGTACGAGCAGTACTTC. Translated: CASSFPRKTGGLYEQYF.

The chain joins TRBV19 to TRBJ1-2; a possible D gene is TRBD1 (5 bases). Looked up from germline, CDR1 is LNHDA and CDR2 is SQIVND (reference sequence). This CDR3 has 14 amino acids. Trimming left V 4 bases short and J 1 base short, with 10 bases between. In DNA, the CDR3 is TGTGCCAGTAGTAAAACAGACAGTAACTATGGCTACACCTTC. Residues: CASSKTDSNYGYTF.